These 27 T cell receptor beta chains originate from one sample sequenced in a study of CD8+ T cells in alopecia areata. The treatment was: oral pan-JAK inhibitor, 5-10 mg twice daily. cDNA serving as the sequencing template came from extracted, reverse transcribed RNA. The data were produced by immunoSEQ multiplex PCR, yet TCRdb's version contains in-frame clones alone and is incomplete. The profile shows 150,000 to 250,000 clones, about 62% of them singletons. The material was CD4+ T cells sorted from blood, obtained at week 24, from a patient treated with tofacitinib. The source is a human donor with alopecia areata.

The chain employs TRBV27 and TRBJ1-2; 9 bases agree with TRBD1. The CDR3 sequence is 15 residues long. Germline CDR1 MNHEY, CDR2 SMNVEV (reference sequence). The V segment lost 6 bases and the J segment 2 bases; nucleotides outside the gene matches: 7. In DNA, the CDR3 is TGTGCCAGCAGACCTGGACAGGGGCGGAACTATGGCTACACCTTC. This codes for CASRPGQGRNYGYTF.

V usage is TRBV29-1 and J usage is TRBJ2-3; 8 bases align to TRBD1. With V trimmed by 7 bases and J by 0 bases, 3 bases remained unmatched. The CDR3 extends over 13 amino acids. CDR1 is SQVTM, CDR2 ANQGSEA, per germline. CDR3 coding DNA: TGCAGCGCTGGACAGGGAAGCACAGATACGCAGTATTTT. Translating gives CSAGQGSTDTQYF.

This clone was counted once. This chain uses TRBV2 with TRBJ2-7; TRBD1 aligns across 10 bases. CDR3 length: 16 residues. CDR1 is SNHLY, CDR2 FYNNEI, per germline. Trimming removed 6 bases from V and 2 bases from J; junction bases left unmatched: 10. The CDR3 sequence: CASRTRTGGDPYEQYF. The CDR3 DNA is TGTGCCAGCAGGACCCGGACAGGGGGGGACCCCTACGAGCAGTACTTC. The full variable domain, its missing parts supplied by reference TRBV2 and TRBJ2-7, is EPEVTQTPSHQVTQMGQEVILRCVPISNHLYFYWYRQILGQKVEFLVSFYNNEISEKSEIFDDQFSVERPDGSNFTLKIRSTKLEDSAMYFCASRTRTGGDPYEQYFGPGTRLTVT.

About this clone itself: The junction and the germline gene differ at one end; a read error may be behind it. The rearrangement links TRBV14 to TRBJ2-5; TRBD2 matches at 7 bases. Germline V gene lookup returns CDR1 SGHDN and CDR2 FVKESK. This CDR3 is 12 amino acids long. CDR3 amino acids: CLIGRVWETQYF. CDR3 bases: TGCTTAATAGGGAGGGTATGGGAGACCCAGTACTTC.

This clone was picked up a small number of times. Here the CDR3 reads CASSSEATGWRHGYTF. CDR3 nucleotides: TGTGCCAGCAGCTCCGAAGCTACAGGGTGGCGACATGGCTACACCTTC. V and J are TRBV7-2 and TRBJ1-2, with a tentative D call TRBD1 (6 bases). V was shortened by 4 bases and J by 6 bases, with 21 bases between the two germline ends. Per germline, CDR1 SGHTA and CDR2 FQGNSA. The CDR3 is made up of 16 amino acids.

The table lists this clone with a few counts. The chain couples TRBV30 to TRBJ1-5; unclear D gene. The germline CDR1 and CDR2 sequences are GTSNPN and SVGIG (reference sequence). V lost 0 bases and J lost 4, with 10 bases in between. This CDR3 comprises 14 residues. DNA for the CDR3: TGTGCCTGGAGTGTAGGTGTAGAAAATCAGCCCCAGCATTTT. Translation: CAWSVGVENQPQHF.

This sequence joins TRBV5-1 and TRBJ1-2; D is uncertain. The V gene lost 0 bases and the J gene lost 5 bases, with 11 bases spanning the gap. Germline CDR1 and CDR2: SGHRS and YFSETQ. The CDR3 is 14 residues long. CDR3 sequence (DNA): TGCGCCAGCAGCTTGGTTTTCGGCGGATATGGCTACACCTTC. This translates into CASSLVFGGYGYTF.

The chain joins TRBV5-1 to TRBJ2-4, with D unresolved. The CDR3 sequence is 14 residues long. Trimming took 0 bases from V and 0 from J, leaving 4 bases between them. Germline CDR1 is SGHRS and CDR2 is YFSETQ. CDR3 DNA sequence: TGCGCCAGCAGCTTGGAGGTAGCCAAAAACATTCAGTACTTC. Its protein product is CASSLEVAKNIQYF.

This clone was picked up a small number of times. The chain employs TRBV6-5 and TRBJ1-2; TRBD1 might be the D (6 bases). Germline values: CDR1 MNHEY, CDR2 SVGAGI. The V and J ends lost 0 bases and 8 bases respectively, with 13 bases between them. This CDR3 is 14 amino acids long. As DNA, the CDR3 is TGTGCCAGCAGTTACTCCAGAAGGGGGGTCGGCTACACCTTC. It encodes CASSYSRRGVGYTF.

The V and J genes are TRBV29-1 and TRBJ2-3; TRBD2 aligns across 11 bases. This CDR3 comprises 14 residues. Germline V gene data show CDR1 as SQVTM and CDR2 as ANQGSEA. V was clipped by 7 bases and J by 3 bases; unmatched bases: 6. CDR3 DNA sequence: TGCAGCGCCCTACGACTAGCGGGGACAGATACGCAGTATTTT. This codes for CSALRLAGTDTQYF.

The V gene is TRBV18, the J gene TRBJ1-2; D is undetermined. Trimming cost V 1 base and J 10 bases, with 13 bases left between them. This CDR3 has 13 residues. Germline lookup yields CDR1 KGHSH and CDR2 LQKENI. The CDR3 region has the DNA TGTGCCAGCTCACCACAGGCAGCCGATGACTACACCTTC. Its translation: CASSPQAADDYTF.

The gene calls are TRBV19 and TRBJ2-6; D is perhaps TRBD1 (6 bases). Per the germline V gene, CDR1 is LNHDA and CDR2 is SQIVND (reference sequence). V dropped 9 bases and J dropped 3 bases, with 9 bases sitting between them. This CDR3 comprises 13 residues. In DNA form, the CDR3 reads TGTGCCAGAACAGGGTATGGGGCCAACGTCCTGACTTTC. It yields the protein CARTGYGANVLTF.

CDR3 protein: CASSQDWTATNEKLFF. The CDR3 DNA follows: TGTGCCAGCAGCCAAGATTGGACAGCAACTAATGAAAAACTGTTTTTT. The chain is built from TRBV4-2 and TRBJ1-4; a weak D match, TRBD1 (6 bases). This CDR3 comprises 16 residues. Germline CDR1 is LGHNA and CDR2 is YNFKEQ. The V gene lost 0 bases and the J gene lost 0 bases, with 8 bases spanning the gap.

A single count supports this clone. This CDR3 is CASSQLRTGAQYEQYF. The CDR3 DNA reads as TGCGCCAGCAGCCAACTCAGGACAGGGGCGCAGTACGAGCAGTACTTC. The V gene is TRBV4-3, the J gene TRBJ2-7; 9 bases are shared with TRBD1. Germline V gene data show CDR1 as LGHNA and CDR2 as YSLEER. This CDR3 is 16 amino acids long. Unmatched junction bases numbered 9, after V lost 2 bases and J lost 4 bases.

The V call is TRBV2, the J call TRBJ2-5, with TRBD1 as a possible D gene (6 bases). In germline, CDR1 is SNHLY, CDR2 FYNNEI. The CDR3 spans 13 residues. Trimming removed 6 bases from V and 5 bases from J, with 13 bases in between. Written as DNA, the CDR3 is TGTGCCAGCAGAGAATCAGGGGCGGAGACCCAGTACTTC. This translates into CASRESGAETQYF.

This rearrangement joins TRBV30 to TRBJ2-7, with D perhaps matching TRBD1 or TRBD2 (5 bases each). Germline V gene data show CDR1 as GTSNPN and CDR2 as SVGIG (reference sequence). V shed 4 bases and J shed 2 bases, with 12 bases lying between them. The CDR3 runs 13 residues. The CDR3 protein is CAWTYRGPYEQYF. For the CDR3, the DNA is TGTGCCTGGACCTATCGGGGCCCCTACGAGCAGTACTTC.

This chain uses TRBV7-9 with TRBJ1-3, with a weak D call TRBD1 (6 bases). Germline assignment: CDR1 SEHNR and CDR2 FQNEAQ (reference sequence). V lost 5 bases and J lost 4, with 15 bases in between. CDR3 size: 15 residues. CDR3 bases: TGTGCCAGCAGCGTCCTCCGGGACATAGGAAACACCATATATTTT. Translating it yields CASSVLRDIGNTIYF.

V gene TRBV5-4 combines with J gene TRBJ2-3; D is perhaps TRBD1 (5 bases). Trimming took off 4 bases at V and 1 base at J, with 13 bases between the two ends. CDR3 length equals 15 residues. Germline V gives CDR1 SGHNT, CDR2 YYREEE (reference sequence). CDR3 amino acids: CASSLNPGRTDTQYF. CDR3 sequence (DNA): TGTGCCAGCAGCCTAAACCCAGGGCGCACAGATACGCAGTATTTT.

The CDR3 sequence: CASSSHRDGGYGYTF. The CDR3 region has the DNA TGTGCCAGCAGTTCTCATCGGGATGGCGGCTATGGCTACACCTTC. The chain combines TRBV6-5 with TRBJ1-2; D not resolved. Trimming pared 4 bases from V and 4 bases from J, leaving 16 bases between. Germline lookup yields CDR1 MNHEY and CDR2 SVGAGI. The CDR3 has 15 residues.

This clone occurred once. The chain recombines TRBV29-1 with TRBJ1-3; D is undetermined. Looked up from germline, CDR1 is SQVTM and CDR2 is ANQGSEA. V gave up 4 bases and J gave up 0 bases, with 7 bases separating them. The CDR3 totals 13 residues. CDR3 sequence (DNA): TGCAGCGTTGCCCTTTCCTCTGGAAACACCATATATTTT. This codes for CSVALSSGNTIYF.

The chain is built from TRBV11-2 and TRBJ2-7; the match to TRBD1 covers 8 bases. Looked up from germline, CDR1 is SGHAT and CDR2 is FQNNGV. V shed 5 bases and J 1 base; nucleotides not matched to a gene: 10. The CDR3 is 16 residues long. The CDR3 protein is CASSRFTQGGSYEQYF. CDR3 sequence (DNA): TGTGCCAGCAGCCGATTTACACAGGGGGGTTCCTACGAGCAGTACTTC.

A note on this clone: Distinct nucleotide sequences in the sample also encode this CDR3. The chain recombines TRBV5-1 with TRBJ2-1, with D possibly TRBD2 on 5 matching bases. The CDR3 extends over 14 amino acids. Trimming cost V 3 bases and J 0 bases, with 7 bases left between them. The germline CDR1 and CDR2 sequences are SGHRS and YFSETQ. CDR3 protein: CASSSGNSYNEQFF. The DNA of the CDR3 is TGCGCCAGCAGCTCCGGGAACTCCTACAATGAGCAGTTCTTC.

The J gene is TRBJ2-2, the V gene TRBV2; the D is unclear. Between the trimmed V and J ends, which lost 6 bases and 8 bases, there was a span of 10 bases. This CDR3 region has 12 residues. Germline V gene sequence: CDR1 SNHLY, CDR2 FYNNEI. The CDR3 sequence is CASSPGTGELFF. Written as DNA, the CDR3 is TGTGCCAGCAGCCCAGGAACTGGGGAGCTGTTTTTT.

The chain has TRBV19 and TRBJ2-5; TRBD2 might be the D (5 bases). Trimming took off 6 bases at V and 4 bases at J, with 12 bases between the two ends. This CDR3 comprises 13 residues. Germline CDR1 is LNHDA and CDR2 is SQIVND (reference sequence). The CDR3 loop is CASSAGPGETQYF. In nucleotides, the CDR3 is TGTGCCAGTAGCGCGGGCCCTGGAGAGACCCAGTACTTC.

The V and J genes are TRBV5-4 and TRBJ1-1, with D possibly matching TRBD1 (6 bases). CDR3 size: 14 residues. Trimming took off 1 base at V and 6 bases at J, with 13 bases between the two ends. CDR1 SGHNT and CDR2 YYREEE come from the germline V gene (reference sequence). The CDR3 nucleotides read TGTGCCAGCAGCTTGCAGGGGCGCCGCGCTGAAGCTTTCTTT. This encodes CASSLQGRRAEAFF.

This rearrangement joins TRBV4-3 to TRBJ2-1; D may be TRBD1 or TRBD2 (6 bases each). The CDR3 consists of 18 residues. Trimming left V 0 bases short and J 0 bases short, with 15 bases between. Germline values: CDR1 LGHNA, CDR2 YSLEER. Written as DNA, the CDR3 is TGCGCCAGCAGCCAAGAATATACCGGAGGGGGCTCCTACAATGAGCAGTTCTTC. Protein product: CASSQEYTGGGSYNEQFF.

With regard to this clone: Other DNA sequences in this specimen translate into the identical CDR3. This chain links TRBV27 with TRBJ2-5; D may be TRBD1 (6 bases). The CDR3 has 13 amino acids. The V end was cut by 0 bases, the J end by 4 bases, with 6 bases between. Germline V lookup: CDR1 MNHEY, CDR2 SMNVEV (reference sequence). The DNA of the CDR3 is TGTGCCAGCAGTTTATCAGGGGGAGAGACCCAGTACTTC. Translation: CASSLSGGETQYF.